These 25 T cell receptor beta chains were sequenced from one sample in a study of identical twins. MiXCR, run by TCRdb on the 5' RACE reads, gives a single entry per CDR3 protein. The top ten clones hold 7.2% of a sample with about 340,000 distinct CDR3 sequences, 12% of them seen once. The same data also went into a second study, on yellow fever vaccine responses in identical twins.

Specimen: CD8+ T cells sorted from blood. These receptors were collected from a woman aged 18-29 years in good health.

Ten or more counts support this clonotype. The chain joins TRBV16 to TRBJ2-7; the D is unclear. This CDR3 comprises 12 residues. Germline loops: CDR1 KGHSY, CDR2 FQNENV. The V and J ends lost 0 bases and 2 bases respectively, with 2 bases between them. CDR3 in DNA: TGTGCCAGCAGCCAATCCCCCTACGAGCAGTACTTC. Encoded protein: CASSQSPYEQYF.

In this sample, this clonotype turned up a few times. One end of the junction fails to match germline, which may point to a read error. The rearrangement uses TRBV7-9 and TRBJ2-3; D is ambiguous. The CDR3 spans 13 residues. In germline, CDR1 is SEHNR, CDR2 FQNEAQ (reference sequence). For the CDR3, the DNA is TGTGCCAGCAGCTTAGGGGGTTCCATTACGGAGTATTTT. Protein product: CASSLGGSITEYF.

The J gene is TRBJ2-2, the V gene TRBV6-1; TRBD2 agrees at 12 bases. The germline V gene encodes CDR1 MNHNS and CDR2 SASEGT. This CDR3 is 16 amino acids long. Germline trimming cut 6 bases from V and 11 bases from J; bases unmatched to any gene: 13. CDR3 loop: CASRETSGSPAYELFF. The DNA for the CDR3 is TGTGCCAGCAGGGAGACTAGCGGGAGCCCGGCTTATGAGCTGTTTTTT.

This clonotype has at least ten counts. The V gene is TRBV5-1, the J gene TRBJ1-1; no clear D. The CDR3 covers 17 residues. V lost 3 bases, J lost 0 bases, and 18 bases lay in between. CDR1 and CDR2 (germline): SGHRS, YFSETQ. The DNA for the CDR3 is TGCGCCAGCAGCTCCCCAGTCCGGGAACCTATGAACACTGAAGCTTTCTTT. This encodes CASSSPVREPMNTEAFF.

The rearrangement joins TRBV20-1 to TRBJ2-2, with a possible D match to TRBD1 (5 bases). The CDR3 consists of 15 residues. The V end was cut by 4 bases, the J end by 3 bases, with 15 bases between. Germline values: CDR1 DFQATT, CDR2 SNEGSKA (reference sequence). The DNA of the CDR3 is TGCAGTGCTACCGAAGACAGTTGGGACACCGGGGAGCTGTTTTTT. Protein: CSATEDSWDTGELFF.

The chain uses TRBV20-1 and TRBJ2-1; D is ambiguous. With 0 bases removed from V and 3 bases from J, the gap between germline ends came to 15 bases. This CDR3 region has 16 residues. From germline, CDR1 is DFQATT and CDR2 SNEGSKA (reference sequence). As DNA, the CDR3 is TGCAGTGCTAGAGATAGATCGGCTACCCACTACAATGAGCAGTTCTTC. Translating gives CSARDRSATHYNEQFF.

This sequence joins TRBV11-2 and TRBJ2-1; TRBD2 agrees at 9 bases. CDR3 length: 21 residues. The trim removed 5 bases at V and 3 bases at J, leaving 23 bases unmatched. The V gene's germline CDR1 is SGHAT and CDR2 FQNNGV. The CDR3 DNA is TGTGCCAGCAGCGCAAAGACTCTGTCCGAGGGGGGACTAGCCGGCTACAATGAGCAGTTCTTC. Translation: CASSAKTLSEGGLAGYNEQFF.

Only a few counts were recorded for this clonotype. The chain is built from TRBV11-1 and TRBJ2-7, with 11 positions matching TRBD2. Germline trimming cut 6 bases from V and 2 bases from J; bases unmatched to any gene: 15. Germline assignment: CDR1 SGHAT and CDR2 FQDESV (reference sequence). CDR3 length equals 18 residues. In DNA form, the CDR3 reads TGTGCCAGCAGTTCTAAATTAGCGGGGGGGACGCCAGCCTACGAGCAGTACTTC. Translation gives CASSSKLAGGTPAYEQYF.

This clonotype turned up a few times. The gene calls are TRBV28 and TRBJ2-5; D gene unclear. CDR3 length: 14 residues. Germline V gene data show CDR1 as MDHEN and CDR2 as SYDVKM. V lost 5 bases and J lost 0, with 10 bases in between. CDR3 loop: CASSMDGYQETQYF. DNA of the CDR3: TGTGCCAGCAGTATGGACGGCTACCAAGAGACCCAGTACTTC. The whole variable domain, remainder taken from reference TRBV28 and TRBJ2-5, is DVKVTQSSRYLVKRTGEKVFLECVQDMDHENMFWYRQDPGLGLRLIYFSYDVKMKEKGDIPEGYSVSREKKERFSLILESASTNQTSMYLCASSMDGYQETQYFGPGTRLLVL.

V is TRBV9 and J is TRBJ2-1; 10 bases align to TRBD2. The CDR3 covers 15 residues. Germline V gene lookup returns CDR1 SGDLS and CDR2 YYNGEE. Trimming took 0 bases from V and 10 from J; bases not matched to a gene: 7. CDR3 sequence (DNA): TGTGCCAGCAGCGTAGGGGCTAGCGGGGGTGGCGAGCAGTTCTTC. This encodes CASSVGASGGGEQFF.

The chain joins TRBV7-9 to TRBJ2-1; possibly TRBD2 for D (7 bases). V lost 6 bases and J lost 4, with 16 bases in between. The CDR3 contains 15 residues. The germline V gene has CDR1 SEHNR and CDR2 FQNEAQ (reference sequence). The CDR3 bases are TGTGCCAGCAGAAGTAGGGGGGGCCAGTACAATGAGCAGTTCTTC. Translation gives CASRSRGGQYNEQFF.

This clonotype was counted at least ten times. The CDR3 region has the DNA TGTGCCAGCAGCTTAGGCGGAACGGGAAATGAGCAGTTCTTC. This codes for CASSLGGTGNEQFF. V gene TRBV7-9 combines with J gene TRBJ2-1; tentative D call: TRBD2 (5 bases). V was pared by 1 base and J by 7 bases, with 11 bases between. The CDR3 is 14 amino acids. Germline V CDR1 and CDR2: SEHNR, FQNEAQ (reference sequence).

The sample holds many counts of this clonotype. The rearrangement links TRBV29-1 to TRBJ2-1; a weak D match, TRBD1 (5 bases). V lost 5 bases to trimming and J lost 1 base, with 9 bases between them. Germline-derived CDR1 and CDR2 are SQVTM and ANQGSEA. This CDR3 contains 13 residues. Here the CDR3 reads CSVPPGSYNEQFF. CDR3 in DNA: TGCAGCGTTCCGCCAGGGTCCTACAATGAGCAGTTCTTC.

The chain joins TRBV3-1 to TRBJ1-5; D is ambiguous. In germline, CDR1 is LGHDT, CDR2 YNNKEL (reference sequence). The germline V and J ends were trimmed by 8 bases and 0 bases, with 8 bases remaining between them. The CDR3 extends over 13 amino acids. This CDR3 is CASRGDSNQPQHF. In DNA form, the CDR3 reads TGTGCCAGCCGCGGAGATAGCAATCAGCCCCAGCATTTT.

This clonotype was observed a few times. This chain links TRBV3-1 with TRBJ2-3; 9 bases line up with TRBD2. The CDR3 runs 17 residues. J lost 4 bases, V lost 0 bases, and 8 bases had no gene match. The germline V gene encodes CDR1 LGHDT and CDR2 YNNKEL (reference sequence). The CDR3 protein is CASSQDSSGRTSDTQYF. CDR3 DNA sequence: TGTGCCAGCAGCCAAGATTCCAGCGGGAGGACCTCAGATACGCAGTATTTT.

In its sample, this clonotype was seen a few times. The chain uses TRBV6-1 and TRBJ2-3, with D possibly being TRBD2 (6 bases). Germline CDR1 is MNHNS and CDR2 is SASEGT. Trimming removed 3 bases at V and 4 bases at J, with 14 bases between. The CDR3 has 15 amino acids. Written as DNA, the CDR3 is TGTGCCAGCAGTGACCGGGGGTTGAGGGCAGATACGCAGTATTTT. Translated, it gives CASSDRGLRADTQYF.

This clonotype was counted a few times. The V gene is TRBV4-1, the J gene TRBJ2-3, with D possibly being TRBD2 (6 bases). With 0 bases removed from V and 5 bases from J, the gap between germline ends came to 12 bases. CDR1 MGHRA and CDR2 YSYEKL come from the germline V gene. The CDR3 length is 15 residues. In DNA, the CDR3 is TGCGCCAGCAGCCAAGAGACTAGGCAAGGAGATACGCAGTATTTT. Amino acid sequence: CASSQETRQGDTQYF.

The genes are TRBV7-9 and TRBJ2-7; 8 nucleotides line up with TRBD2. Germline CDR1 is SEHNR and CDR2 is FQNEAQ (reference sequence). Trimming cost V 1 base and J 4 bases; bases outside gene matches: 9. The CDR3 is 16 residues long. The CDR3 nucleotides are TGTGCCAGCAGCTTAGTCGGGGGGACTAGTGATTACGAGCAGTACTTC. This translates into CASSLVGGTSDYEQYF.

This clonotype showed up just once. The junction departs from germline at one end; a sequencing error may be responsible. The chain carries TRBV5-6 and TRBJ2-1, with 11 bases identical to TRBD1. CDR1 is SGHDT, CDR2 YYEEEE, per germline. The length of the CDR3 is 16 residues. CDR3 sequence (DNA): TGTGCCAGCATCTTGCCGGCGGACAGGGGGCATTATGAGCAGTTCTTC. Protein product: CASILPADRGHYEQFF.

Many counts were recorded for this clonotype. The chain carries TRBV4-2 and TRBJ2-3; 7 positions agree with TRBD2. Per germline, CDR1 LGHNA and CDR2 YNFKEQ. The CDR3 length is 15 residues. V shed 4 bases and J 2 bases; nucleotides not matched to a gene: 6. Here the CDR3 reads CASSPSGSTTDTQYF. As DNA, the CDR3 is TGTGCCAGCAGCCCTAGCGGCTCGACCACAGATACGCAGTATTTT.

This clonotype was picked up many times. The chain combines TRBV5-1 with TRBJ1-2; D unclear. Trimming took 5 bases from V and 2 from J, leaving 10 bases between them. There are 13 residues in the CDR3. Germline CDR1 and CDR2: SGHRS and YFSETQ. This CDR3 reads CASSQVRNYGYTF. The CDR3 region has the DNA TGCGCCAGCAGTCAAGTAAGGAACTATGGCTACACCTTC.

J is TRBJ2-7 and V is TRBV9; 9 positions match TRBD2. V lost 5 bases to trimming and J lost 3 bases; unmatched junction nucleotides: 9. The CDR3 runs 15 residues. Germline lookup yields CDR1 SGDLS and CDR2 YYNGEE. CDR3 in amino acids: CASSETGLAHYEQYF. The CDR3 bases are TGTGCCAGCAGTGAAACGGGACTAGCTCACTACGAGCAGTACTTC.

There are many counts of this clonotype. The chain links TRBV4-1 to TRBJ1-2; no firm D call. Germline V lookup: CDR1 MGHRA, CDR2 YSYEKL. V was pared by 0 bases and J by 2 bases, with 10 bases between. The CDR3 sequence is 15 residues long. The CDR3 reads CASSQDKYMNYGYTF. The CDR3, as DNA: TGCGCCAGCAGCCAAGATAAGTACATGAACTATGGCTACACCTTC.

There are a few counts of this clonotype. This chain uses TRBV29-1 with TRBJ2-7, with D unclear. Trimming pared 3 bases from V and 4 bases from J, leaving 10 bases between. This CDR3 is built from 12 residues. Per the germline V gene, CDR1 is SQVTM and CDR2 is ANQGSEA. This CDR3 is CSVEVGFYEQYF. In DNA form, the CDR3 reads TGCAGCGTTGAGGTCGGGTTTTACGAGCAGTACTTC.

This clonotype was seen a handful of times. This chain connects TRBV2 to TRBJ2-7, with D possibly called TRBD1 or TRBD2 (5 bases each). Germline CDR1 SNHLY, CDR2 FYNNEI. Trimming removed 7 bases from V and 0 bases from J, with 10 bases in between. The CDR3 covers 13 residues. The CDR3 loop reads CASNRGLSYEQYF. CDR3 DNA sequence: TGTGCCAGCAATCGGGGCCTCTCCTACGAGCAGTACTTC.